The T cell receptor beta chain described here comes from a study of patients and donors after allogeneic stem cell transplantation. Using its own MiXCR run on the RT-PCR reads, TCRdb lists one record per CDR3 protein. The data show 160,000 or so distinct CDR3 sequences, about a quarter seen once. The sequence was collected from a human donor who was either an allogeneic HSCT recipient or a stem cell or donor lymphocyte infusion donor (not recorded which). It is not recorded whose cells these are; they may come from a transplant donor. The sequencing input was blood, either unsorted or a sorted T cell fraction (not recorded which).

In nucleotides, the CDR3 is TGTGCCAGCAGCCTTGGGCTAGGGACAGGGGCGAACACCGGGGAGCTGTTTTTT. Translation gives CASSLGLGTGANTGELFF. The J gene is TRBJ2-2, the V gene TRBV6-5; 10 positions match TRBD1. The CDR3 spans 18 residues. J was trimmed by 0 bases and V by 6 bases; bases with no gene match: 10. Germline V CDR1 and CDR2: MNHEY, SVGAGI.